The subject of this entry is one T cell receptor (beta chain). Its antigen target is currently unknown. No per-base quality is available; no much larger clone lies one base away. The data were taken from a study of tumor-infiltrating lymphocytes in localized non-small cell lung cancer (dated by TCRdb to the early 2020s). At the level of the whole study: The cohort included patients whose samples were collected after neoadjuvant chemotherapy, as well as both smokers and never-smokers and several histologies. From each patient came resected tumor tissue plus uninvolved lung tissue from that same patient, and the uninvolved lung tissue was described as non-adjacent to the tumor. For 55 to 60 patients, immunoSEQ T-cell fraction was compared between paired tumor and uninvolved lung. In total, the ICON cohort was made up of over a hundred surgical patients who had localized non-small cell lung cancer and whose tumors were resected. TCR sequencing was one of several integrated assays, alongside flow cytometry, multiplex immunofluorescence, RNA-seq, exome sequencing and proteomics, applied to the same patients.

Patient enrollment in ICON started in 2016, and the final patient was enrolled in September 2018. In a subcohort of around 77 patients, fresh tumor and matched uninvolved tissue were collected for in-depth immune analyses, with TCR sequencing among those analyses. TCR sequencing was performed on DNA isolated from bulk tissue, without cell sorting. The germline V gene gives CDR1 as SGHAT and CDR2 as FQNNGV. Its CDR3 holds 15 amino acids, cysteine through phenylalanine. Only the CDR3 part of the read is kept: 45 bases, read in frame from the first base. V is shortened by 4 bases, J by 0 bases, and the region joining them spans 12 bases. The paper's findings and limits, for the study overall: No association of tumor T-cell fraction from TCR sequencing with recurrence-free survival was found (p = 0.61). TCRbeta sequencing supported higher T cell infiltration in tumors than in uninvolved lung tissue, consistent with immunofluorescence CD3 counts. Because assay coverage varied across patients depending on available tissue quantity, TCR sequencing was performed for only a subset of the cohort. Because different assays used different pieces of the same tissue, intratumor heterogeneity could not be separated from technical variation. TCR-derived T-cell fraction did not differ between the flow cytometry-defined immunotypes IM1 (good prognosis) and IM2 (poor prognosis).

The T-cell fraction in tumor and uninvolved lung tissue was provided by TCR sequencing with the immunoSEQ assay. Regarding the original processing steps: For survival analysis, patients were divided into high (upper tertile) and low (lower two tertiles) T-cell fraction groups, which were compared by log-rank test. A signed-rank test was used to test paired tumor versus uninvolved lung differences in T-cell fraction. TCRdb stores this immuneACCESS table with in-frame sequences only. Part of the clones is absent; in the studies checked, under half of the shortfall reflects unresolved V genes, and no reason is known for the rest. V and J calls plus clone size are reproduced from that table; the DNA served to infer D and trimming. For this sample there are under 8,500 clones; around 77% appear just once. The ten largest clones capture 9% of the sample.

The V and J segments used are TRBV11-2 and TRBJ1-1; there is no confident call for the D gene. This TCR derives from a human donor with non-small cell lung cancer. The sequenced material came from lung tumor tissue. The nucleotide sequence reads as follows: TGTGCCAGCAGCTCGAGACCAATCCTGAACACTGAAGCTTTCTTT. Its translation reads: CASSSRPILNTEAFF.